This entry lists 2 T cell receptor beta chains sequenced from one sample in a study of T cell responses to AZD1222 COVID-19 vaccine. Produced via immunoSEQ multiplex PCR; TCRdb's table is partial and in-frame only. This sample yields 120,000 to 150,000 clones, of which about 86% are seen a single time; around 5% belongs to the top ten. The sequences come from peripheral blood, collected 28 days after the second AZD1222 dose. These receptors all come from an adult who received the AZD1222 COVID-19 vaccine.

The CDR3 DNA sequence: TGTGCCAGCTCACCACCGAGCCTCTACGAGCAGTACTTC. Encoded protein: CASSPPSLYEQYF. The chain links TRBV18 to TRBJ2-7, with D hard to call. This CDR3 region has 13 residues. The V gene lost 0 bases and the J gene lost 3 bases, with 6 bases spanning the gap. Germline lookup yields CDR1 KGHSH and CDR2 LQKENI. The full variable domain, with the rest looked up from reference TRBV18 and TRBJ2-7, is NAGVMQNPRHLVRRRGQEARLRCSPMKGHSHVYWYRQLPEEGLKFMVYLQKENIIDESGMPKERFSAEFPKEGPSILRIQQVVRGDSAAYFCASSPPSLYEQYFGPGTRLTVT.

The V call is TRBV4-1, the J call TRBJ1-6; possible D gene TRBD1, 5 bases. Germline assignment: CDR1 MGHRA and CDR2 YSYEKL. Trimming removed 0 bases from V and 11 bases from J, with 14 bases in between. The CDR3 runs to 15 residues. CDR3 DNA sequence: TGCGCCAGCAGCCAAGAGGATCAAGGGGAGGCACCCCTCCACTTT. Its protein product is CASSQEDQGEAPLHF.